The clone carrying this T cell receptor (beta chain) has a single count. This entry comes from a study of blood T cell repertoires in COVID-19. TCRdb keeps only in-frame clones here, not all; method: immunoSEQ multiplex PCR. This repertoire shows about 220,000 clones, 85% to 90% found once; its top ten account for 3.5%. This CDR3 comprises 15 residues. Looked up from germline, CDR1 is SNHLY and CDR2 is FYNNEI. The V and J ends lost 4 bases and 0 bases, in that order; junction bases with no gene match: 6. This receptor was taken from a woman younger than 35 in a cohort exposed to, infected with or recovered from COVID-19 (not recorded which). The sample taken for sequencing was PBMCs or T cells enriched from blood (not recorded which). The rearrangement joins TRBV2 to TRBJ2-7; 7 bases are shared with TRBD1. The CDR3 sequence is CASSATGESSYEQYF. The CDR3 nucleotides read TGTGCCAGCAGTGCTACAGGGGAGAGCTCCTACGAGCAGTACTTC.